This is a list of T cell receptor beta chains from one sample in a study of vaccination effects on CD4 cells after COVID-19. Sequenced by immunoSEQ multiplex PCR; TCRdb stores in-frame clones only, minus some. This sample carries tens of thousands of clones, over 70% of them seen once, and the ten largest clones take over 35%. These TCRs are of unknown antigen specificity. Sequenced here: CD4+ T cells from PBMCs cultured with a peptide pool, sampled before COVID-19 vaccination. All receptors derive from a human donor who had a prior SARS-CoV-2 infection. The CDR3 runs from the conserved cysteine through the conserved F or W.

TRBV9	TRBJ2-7	CASSVEGSAPYEQYF
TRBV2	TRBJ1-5	CASSEQGYNQPQHF
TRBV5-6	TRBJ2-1	CASSLRGRPVFNEQFF
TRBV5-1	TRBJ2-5	CASSLQGYQETQYF
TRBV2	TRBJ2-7	CASSGWEIGEQYF
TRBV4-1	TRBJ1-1	CASSQWGRRTEAFF
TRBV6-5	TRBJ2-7	CASSYWKDAYEQYF
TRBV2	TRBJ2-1	CASIWSTDPSNNEQFF
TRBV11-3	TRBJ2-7	CASSPWTHDEQYF
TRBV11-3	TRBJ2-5	CASSVRPHPGGTQYF
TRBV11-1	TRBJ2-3	CASSLQADTQYF
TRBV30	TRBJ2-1	CASDILSVAGNEQFF
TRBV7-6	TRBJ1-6	CASSLGQGMNNSPLHF
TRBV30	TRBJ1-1	CAWTPTRQVGMVNTEAFF
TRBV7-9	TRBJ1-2	CASSKTTGVWGYTF
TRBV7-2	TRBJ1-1	CASSLEGGTFSEAFF
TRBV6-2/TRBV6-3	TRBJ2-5	CASSYGARARSETQYF
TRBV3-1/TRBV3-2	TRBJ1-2	CASSLAGRPLYGYTF
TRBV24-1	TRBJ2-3	CATSAEGGSDTQYF
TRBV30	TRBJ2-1	CAWSHLRGRDIEQFF
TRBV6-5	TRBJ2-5	CASSYKWGRSQETQYF
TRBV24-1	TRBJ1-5	CATSEADQPQHF
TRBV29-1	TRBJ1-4	CSVEISQGQEKLFF
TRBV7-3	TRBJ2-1	CASSLRGLSSLSSYNEQFF
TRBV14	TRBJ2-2	CASSPRTGVDTGELFF
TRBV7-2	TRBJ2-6	CASSNPGANVLTF
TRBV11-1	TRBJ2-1	CASSFWTGIVYEQFF
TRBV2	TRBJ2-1	CASREMGSQNNEQFF
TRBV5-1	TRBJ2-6	CASSSAGISGANVLTF
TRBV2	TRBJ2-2	CASRGGLAGGTGELFF
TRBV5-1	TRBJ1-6	CASSSPGTGTESPLHF
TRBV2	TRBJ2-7	CASSRQASYEQYF
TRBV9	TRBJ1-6	CASSVGDYHNSPLHF
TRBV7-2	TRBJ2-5	CASSAGLHQETQYF
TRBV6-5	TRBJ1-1	CASSRGSWTEAFF
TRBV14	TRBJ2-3	CASSQGIFRTDTQYF
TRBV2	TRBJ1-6	CASRRDRGGSPLHF
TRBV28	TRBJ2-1	CASSFAGGGHGHEQFF
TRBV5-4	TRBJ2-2	CASSLDSRNTGELFF
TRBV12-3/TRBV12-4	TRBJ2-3	CASSFRDTQYF
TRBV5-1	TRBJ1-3	CASGDQSGNTIYF
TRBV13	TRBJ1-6	CASRVYNSPLHF
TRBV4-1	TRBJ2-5	CASSQKTGGQETQYF